A selection of T cell receptor beta chains follows, all from one sample in a study of shared clonotypes between healthy human individuals. Using immunoSEQ multiplex PCR, the repertoire was profiled, and TCRdb retains in-frame clones only, with some absent. The data hold roughly 640,000 clones, with under 80% observed a single time. Sequencing was done on a sample of memory CD4+ T cells sorted from blood. Receptors were obtained from a woman in her 30s in good health. Both conserved end residues are part of each CDR3. The D gene is left open where the match is weak. Rows may omit the clone size; those that give it use once, few, many or a size class.

CASSYVNEQYF TGTGCCAGCAGTTACGTAAACGAGCAGTACTTC TRBJ2-7 TRBV6-6 NA NA 11
CASSSQGYEQYF TGTGCCAGCAGTTCCCAGGGCTACGAGCAGTACTTC TRBJ2-7 TRBV27 NA NA 12
CASSFGGREYNEQFF TGTGCCAGCAGCTTCGGGGGGCGAGAGTACAATGAGCAGTTCTTC TRBJ2-1 TRBV5-5 NA NA 15
CASSQLRGGLNTGELFF TGCGCCAGCAGCCAACTCCGAGGCGGGTTGAACACCGGGGAGCTGTTTTTT TRBJ2-2 TRBV4-1 NA NA 17
CASSPRQGSSYEQYF TGTGCCAGCAGTCCCAGACAGGGAAGCTCCTACGAGCAGTACTTC TRBJ2-7 TRBV6-6 NA TRBD1 15
CASSYPGQGAWEQYF TGTGCCAGCAGTTACCCGGGACAGGGGGCGTGGGAGCAGTACTTC TRBJ2-7 TRBV28 NA TRBD1 15
CASSPYPGQVGTEAFF TGTGCCAGCAGTCCCTACCCAGGACAGGTTGGCACTGAAGCTTTCTTT TRBJ1-1 TRBV28 NA TRBD1 16
CASSLQGQGPYEQYF TGCGCCAGCAGCTTACAGGGACAGGGGCCTTACGAGCAGTACTTC TRBJ2-7 TRBV5-1 NA TRBD1 15
CASSYQLSGRTPLLMDNEQFF TGCGCCAGCAGCTACCAACTATCGGGCCGGACGCCACTCCTCATGGACAATGAGCAGTTCTTC TRBJ2-1 TRBV5-1 few NA 21
CASSYSDRGPYEQYF TGTGCCAGCAGTTACTCGGACAGGGGGCCCTACGAGCAGTACTTC TRBJ2-7 TRBV6-6 NA TRBD1 15
CASTTAGANVLTF TGTGCCAGCACGACAGCTGGGGCCAACGTCCTGACTTTC TRBJ2-6 TRBV28 NA NA 13
CASSPGGDTQYF TGTGCCAGCAGCCCAGGGGGCGATACGCAGTATTTT TRBJ2-3 TRBV7-3 NA TRBD1 12
CATTLNREANEQFF TGTGCGACAACCCTAAACCGGGAGGCGAATGAGCAGTTCTTC TRBJ2-1 TRBV6-6 NA TRBD2 14
CATSRQYLGGPTYEQYF TGTGCCACCAGCAGACAATACCTAGGGGGGCCCACCTACGAGCAGTACTTC TRBJ2-7 TRBV15 NA NA 17
CASIPGVSNQPQHF TGTGCCAGCATTCCAGGGGTTAGCAATCAGCCCCAGCATTTT TRBJ1-5 TRBV28 NA NA 14
CASSQEWGRRAFF TGTGCCAGCAGCCAAGAGTGGGGGCGGAGGGCTTTCTTT TRBJ1-1 TRBV14 NA NA 13
CASSLGDGYNEQFF TGCGCCAGCAGCTTGGGGGACGGCTACAATGAGCAGTTCTTC TRBJ2-1 TRBV5-1 NA NA 14
CASSVGPGGSSGNTIYF TGTGCCAGCAGCGTAGGTCCCGGCGGTAGCTCTGGAAACACCATATATTTT TRBJ1-3 TRBV9 few NA 17
CASSFEPSGRVNEQFF TGCGCCAGCAGCTTTGAACCTAGCGGGAGGGTCAATGAGCAGTTCTTC TRBJ2-1 TRBV5-1 NA TRBD2 16
CASSRRTSGEGYNEQFF TGTGCCAGCAGCCGGCGGACTAGCGGGGAGGGGTACAATGAGCAGTTCTTC TRBJ2-1 TRBV7-2 NA TRBD2 17
CASSVRQGIANVLTF TGTGCCAGTAGCGTTCGGCAGGGTATAGCCAACGTCCTGACTTTC TRBJ2-6 TRBV19 NA NA 15
CASSPRDPDYGYTF TGTGCCAGCAGCCCCCGGGACCCGGACTATGGCTACACCTTC TRBJ1-2 TRBV9 once NA 14
CASSLDEYLAGMYTQYF TGTGCCAGCAGCTTAGACGAATACCTAGCGGGAATGTATACGCAGTATTTT TRBJ2-3 TRBV7-8 NA TRBD2 17
CASSLTGPGQPQHF TGTGCCAGCAGTTTAACGGGGCCAGGGCAGCCCCAGCATTTT TRBJ1-5 TRBV28 NA NA 14
CASSLGTSGSFYEQYF TGTGCCAGCAGTCTAGGGACTAGCGGGAGCTTCTACGAGCAGTACTTC TRBJ2-7 TRBV28 NA TRBD2 16
CASSLFRGNEQFF TGTGCCAGCAGCTTATTTCGAGGCAATGAGCAGTTCTTC TRBJ2-1 TRBV11-3 once NA 13
CSASRAPGYGYTF TGCAGCGCCTCCCGGGCCCCAGGATATGGCTACACCTTC TRBJ1-2 TRBV29-1 few NA 13
CASSLTSPDTQYF TGTGCCAGCAGCTTAACGTCCCCAGATACGCAGTATTTT TRBJ2-3 TRBV7-3 NA NA 13
CASSPGAGRSYEQYF TGTGCCAGCAGCCCCGGGGCGGGGAGGTCCTACGAGCAGTACTTC TRBJ2-7 TRBV9 NA NA 15
CASTELQGHRTYNEQFF TGTGCCAGCACTGAACTACAGGGGCATCGCACCTACAATGAGCAGTTCTTC TRBJ2-1 TRBV6-1 once TRBD1 17
CASSSGPVSPLHF TGTGCCAGCAGTTCCGGACCGGTTTCACCCCTCCACTTT TRBJ1-6 TRBV6-6 NA NA 13
CASSLDLRTEAFF TGTGCCAGCAGCTTAGATCTCCGCACTGAAGCTTTCTTT TRBJ1-1 TRBV11-2 NA NA 13
CASSRGDRVGEQYF TGTGCCAGCAGCCGAGGGGACAGGGTAGGCGAGCAGTACTTC TRBJ2-7 TRBV28 NA TRBD1 14
CASGTIGTGDGDTQYF TGTGCCAGCGGTACGATCGGGACAGGGGATGGAGATACGCAGTATTTT TRBJ2-3 TRBV28 NA TRBD1 16
CASSWGQGSTEAFF TGCGCCAGCAGTTGGGGGCAGGGTTCCACTGAAGCTTTCTTT TRBJ1-1 TRBV5-1 many NA 14
CASSPLPGDEQYF TGTGCCAGCTCACCGCTTCCAGGGGACGAGCAGTACTTC TRBJ2-7 TRBV18 few NA 13